The sequence of this TCR beta chain was determined in a study of T cell repertoires in cytomegalovirus infection (dated by TCRdb to about 2019). At the level of the whole study: Donor HLA type was relevant to the analysis, as public TCR beta signatures indicated carriage of CMV infection together with the matching HLA type. The full study reports these points: Carriers of CMV infection plus the relevant HLA type were discriminated by the cumulative frequency of public TCR beta family members in the study cohort and in an independent 352-donor cohort. The ex vivo response was dominated by HLA-C-restricted CMV-specific TCR beta clonotypes, and the single most frequent clonotype in two of eight donors was supplied by these HLA-C-restricted clonotypes.

About this clonotype: The antigen it binds to is not known. There are no base qualities to consult, and no much larger clone falls within one base.

Counted from cysteine to phenylalanine, this CDR3 has 15 amino acids. Only the CDR3 DNA stays, 45 bases, in frame from base 1. Sequences SEHNR (CDR1) and FQNEAQ (CDR2) are obtained from the germline V gene (reference sequence). V loses 3 bases, J loses 7 bases, and the germline ends lie 16 bases apart. Instrument used: Illumina HiSeq 1500. TCRdb cleaned the public reads at Q25 with fastp, built clones with MiXCR and kept in-frame beta chains. Every CDR3 protein is listed once, alongside the most common genes and DNA of its rows. In all, the sample holds around 740,000 distinct CDR3 sequences, and 35% to 45% of those were seen once. More than 2.5% of the sample is in the top ten clones.

This receptor chain uses TRBV7-9 and TRBJ2-1; the D gene is perhaps TRBD2, from 7 matching bases. The specimen was PBMCs. The clonotype comes from a human donor in good health (CMV status not recorded). Some clones in this sample may be carry-over from other donors' samples. The nucleotide sequence is TGTGCCAGCAGCTTCACCGGGGGGCTATTGAATGAGCAGTTCTTC. Its amino acids are CASSFTGGLLNEQFF.